This T cell receptor beta chain was sequenced for a study of blood T cell repertoires in COVID-19. Study at large: The United States, Italy and Spain were the sources of the acute and convalescent COVID-19 samples. Sources were T cells, B-cell-depleted T cells, or PBMCs; the material itself was cDNA or gDNA.

CDR3 size: 14 residues. The trim removed 5 bases at V and 7 bases at J, leaving 5 bases unmatched. The germline CDR1 and CDR2 sequences are SQVTM and ANQGSEA. Produced via immunoSEQ multiplex PCR; TCRdb's table is partial and in-frame only. There are approximately 250,000 clones in the sample; roughly 90% occur only once, and about 3% lies in the top ten. This sequence was found in a middle-aged man who had been exposed to COVID-19. This sequence joins TRBV29-1 and TRBJ1-6, with TRBD1 matching 10 bases. The specimen was PBMCs or T cells enriched from blood (not recorded which). Here the CDR3 DNA reads TGCAGCGTTAAGGGACAGGGGCTAAATTCACCCCTCCACTTT. Its protein product is CSVKGQGLNSPLHF. Based on the CDR3 plus reference TRBV29-1 and TRBJ1-6, the full variable domain is SAVISQKPSRDICQRGTSLTIQCQVDSQVTMMFWYRQQPGQSLTLIATANQGSEATYESGFVIDKFPISRPNLTFSTLTVSNMSPEDSSIYLCSVKGQGLNSPLHFGNGTRLTVT.